This T cell receptor (beta chain) was found in a study of metastatic and nonmetastatic thyroid tumors. The CDR3 is 15 amino acids. The germline gives CDR1 SGHVS, CDR2 FNYEAQ. Trimming shortened V by 0 bases and J by 0 bases, and 7 bases separated the two germline ends. TCRdb reanalyzed the PCR reads via MiXCR. The sample includes roughly 22,000 clones, 35% to 45% of them seen just once. There were no patients who had received any treatment before thyroid surgery. The sequence was collected from a male donor with papillary thyroid cancer or a benign thyroid nodule (not recorded which). Some clones in this sample may be carry-over from other donors' samples. The chain uses TRBV7-6 and TRBJ2-3, with TRBD1 as a possible D gene (6 bases). Sequenced sample: blood. The CDR3 region is CASSLAGASTDTQYF. For the CDR3, the DNA is TGTGCCAGCAGCTTAGCGGGGGCTAGCACAGATACGCAGTATTTT.